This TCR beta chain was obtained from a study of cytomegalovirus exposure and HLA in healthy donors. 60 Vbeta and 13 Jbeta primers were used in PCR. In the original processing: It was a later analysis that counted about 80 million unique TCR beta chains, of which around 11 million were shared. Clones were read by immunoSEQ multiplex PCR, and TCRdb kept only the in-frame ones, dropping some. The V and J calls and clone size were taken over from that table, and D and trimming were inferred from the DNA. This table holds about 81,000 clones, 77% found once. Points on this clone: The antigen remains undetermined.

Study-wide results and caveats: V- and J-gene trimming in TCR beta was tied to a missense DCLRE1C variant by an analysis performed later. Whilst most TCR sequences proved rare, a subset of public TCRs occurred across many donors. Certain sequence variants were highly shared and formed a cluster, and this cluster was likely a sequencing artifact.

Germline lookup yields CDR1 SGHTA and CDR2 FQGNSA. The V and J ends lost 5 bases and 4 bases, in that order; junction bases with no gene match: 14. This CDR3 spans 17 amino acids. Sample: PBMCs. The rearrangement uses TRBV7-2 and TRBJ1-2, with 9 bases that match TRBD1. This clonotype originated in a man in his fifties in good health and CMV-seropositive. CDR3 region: CASSLRRTGVGIYGYTF. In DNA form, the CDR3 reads TGTGCCAGCAGCCTTCGGCGGACAGGGGTTGGTATCTATGGCTACACCTTC.